This section outlines one TCR beta chain sequence together with its context. V lost 3 bases and J lost 2, with 11 bases in between. CDR3 length: 15 residues. Per germline, CDR1 LNHDA and CDR2 SQIVND (reference sequence). The data were taken from a study of blood T cell repertoires in COVID-19. Study information: Acute and convalescent COVID-19 specimens originated in the United States, Italy and Spain. PBMCs, B-cell-depleted T cells, or T cells provided the cDNA or gDNA that made up the material.

TCRdb keeps only in-frame clones here, not all; method: immunoSEQ multiplex PCR. This repertoire shows around 63,000 clones, 80% to 90% found once; its top ten account for 18%. The V and J genes are TRBV19 and TRBJ1-3; tentative D call: TRBD1 (5 bases). Sequenced input: peripheral blood. The TCR originated in a woman aged 60 to 75 with COVID-19, enrolled during active disease. For the CDR3, the DNA is TGTGCCAGTAGTATGCCGCAGGGAACTGGAAACACCATATATTTT. It specifies CASSMPQGTGNTIYF.